These 26 T cell receptor beta chains share one sample of origin, sequenced in a study of blood T cell repertoires in COVID-19. Sequenced by immunoSEQ multiplex PCR; TCRdb stores in-frame clones only, minus some. The repertoire holds approximately 120,000 clones, with around 82% as singletons. Material for sequencing was peripheral blood. Receptors were obtained from a man aged 30 to 45 with COVID-19, enrolled during active disease.

Details on this clone: Other DNA sequences within the sample encode an identical CDR3. The chain employs TRBV18 and TRBJ1-5; 8 nucleotides match TRBD1. The length of the CDR3 is 15 residues. With 3 bases clipped from V and 1 base from J, the junction kept 2 bases outside the gene matches. The germline CDR1 and CDR2 sequences are KGHSH and LQKENI. CDR3 bases: TGTGCCAGCTCACCCGGACAGGGAAGCAATCAGCCCCAGCATTTT. Amino acid sequence: CASSPGQGSNQPQHF.

The chain combines TRBV2 with TRBJ1-6; 10 nucleotides match TRBD1. Trimming removed 7 bases from V and 9 bases from J; junction bases left unmatched: 9. CDR1 and CDR2 from the germline V gene are SNHLY and FYNNEI. The CDR3 has 15 residues. The CDR3 coding sequence is TGTGCCAGCACCCTCGGGGGGACAGGGGCTTCACCCCTCCACTTT. It encodes CASTLGGTGASPLHF. Full variable domain (missing parts from reference TRBV2 and TRBJ1-6): EPEVTQTPSHQVTQMGQEVILRCVPISNHLYFYWYRQILGQKVEFLVSFYNNEISEKSEIFDDQFSVERPDGSNFTLKIRSTKLEDSAMYFCASTLGGTGASPLHFGNGTRLTVT.

This chain connects TRBV2 to TRBJ2-3; the match to TRBD1 covers 7 bases. CDR1 and CDR2 (germline): SNHLY, FYNNEI. J lost 2 bases, V lost 6 bases, and 5 bases had no gene match. The CDR3 spans 14 residues. The CDR3 spells CASRGTASTDTQYF. DNA of the CDR3: TGTGCCAGCAGGGGGACAGCATCCACAGATACGCAGTATTTT.

The chain has TRBV6-1 and TRBJ1-2, with D perhaps TRBD1 (6 bases). The CDR3 is 13 residues long. V shed 2 bases and J shed 7 bases, with 11 bases lying between them. Germline V lookup: CDR1 MNHNS, CDR2 SASEGT. CDR3 protein: CASSENQGSGYTF. CDR3 DNA: TGTGCCAGCAGTGAAAATCAGGGGTCTGGCTACACCTTC.

Turning to this clone: The same CDR3 can be traced to other DNA sequences in this sample. The CDR3 DNA reads TGTGCCAGCAGCCAAGGTGGGCTAGCGGGCTACAATGAGCAGTTCTTC. Translation: CASSQGGLAGYNEQFF. The chain carries TRBV4-2 and TRBJ2-1, with 8 bases matching TRBD2. The CDR3 loop spans 16 amino acids. CDR1 is LGHNA and CDR2 is YNFKEQ in the germline V gene. The trim removed 1 base at V and 3 bases at J, leaving 5 bases unmatched.

The gene calls are TRBV11-3 and TRBJ2-1; 9 bases line up with TRBD2. With 3 bases clipped from V and 4 bases from J, the junction kept 4 bases outside the gene matches. The CDR3 runs to 15 residues. Germline CDR1 and CDR2: SGHNT and YENEEA. The CDR3 DNA is TGTGCCAGCAGCTTTGCGGGAGGGTTATACAATGAGCAGTTCTTC. It encodes CASSFAGGLYNEQFF.

The rearrangement uses TRBV5-5 and TRBJ1-1; the D gene is possibly TRBD1 (5 bases). Trimming removed 4 bases at V and 3 bases at J, with 16 bases between. The CDR3 covers 15 residues. Per germline, CDR1 SGHKS and CDR2 YYEKEE (reference sequence). In nucleotides, the CDR3 is TGTGCCAGCAGCCTCCAGGGATCTGGAGACACTGAAGCTTTCTTT. Amino acids: CASSLQGSGDTEAFF.

The J gene is TRBJ1-5, the V gene TRBV5-1, with 8 bases aligning to TRBD1. CDR3 length: 15 residues. The ends lost 0 bases at V and 2 bases at J; junction bases unmatched: 1. Germline V gene data show CDR1 as SGHRS and CDR2 as YFSETQ. The CDR3: CASSLAGGGNQPQHF. The CDR3, as DNA: TGCGCCAGCAGCTTGGCAGGGGGCGGCAATCAGCCCCAGCATTTT.

The gene calls are TRBV6-1 and TRBJ2-5, with 9 bases lining up with TRBD1. In germline, CDR1 is MNHNS, CDR2 SASEGT. CDR3 size: 16 residues. Trimming took 2 bases from V and 0 from J; bases not matched to a gene: 4. CDR3 residues: CASSELTGGDQETQYF. CDR3 DNA: TGTGCCAGCAGTGAACTGACAGGGGGGGACCAAGAGACCCAGTACTTC.

The genes are TRBV7-8 and TRBJ1-1; D is unclear. The CDR3 is 14 amino acids. CDR1 and CDR2 (germline): SGHVS, FQNEAQ. V dropped 5 bases and J dropped 5 bases, with 15 bases sitting between them. Written as DNA, the CDR3 is TGTGCCAGCAGCCTCGTGAGGGCGGAGACTGAAGCTTTCTTT. Translation: CASSLVRAETEAFF.

This rearrangement joins TRBV6-1 to TRBJ1-6; D not certain. CDR1 MNHNS and CDR2 SASEGT come from the germline V gene. Deletions cut 2 bases from V and 7 bases from J, with 12 bases between. The CDR3 extends over 15 amino acids. The CDR3 coding sequence is TGTGCCAGCAGTGAAAGGTACAGAGACAATTCACCCCTCCACTTT. Its translation is CASSERYRDNSPLHF.

V and J are TRBV29-1 and TRBJ2-3; D is ambiguous. Trimming removed 6 bases at V and 1 base at J, with 11 bases between. The CDR3 contains 13 residues. The germline gives CDR1 SQVTM, CDR2 ANQGSEA. The CDR3 here is CSVEHIGTDTQYF. CDR3 DNA: TGCAGCGTAGAACATATAGGCACAGATACGCAGTATTTT.

This chain connects TRBV4-2 to TRBJ2-2; a possible D gene is TRBD1 (7 bases). Germline V gives CDR1 LGHNA, CDR2 YNFKEQ. V was clipped by 0 bases and J by 5 bases, with 10 bases between them. The CDR3 runs to 15 residues. Here the CDR3 reads CASSQEAGGTGELFF. CDR3 in DNA: TGTGCCAGCAGCCAAGAAGCAGGGGGGACCGGGGAGCTGTTTTTT.

This chain joins TRBV4-2 and TRBJ1-6; D gene unclear. The CDR3 covers 15 residues. V was clipped by 1 base and J by 6 bases, with 10 bases between them. In germline, CDR1 is LGHNA, CDR2 YNFKEQ. CDR3: CASSQGSGPNSPLHF. The CDR3 region has the DNA TGTGCCAGCAGCCAAGGGTCAGGTCCTAATTCACCCCTCCACTTT.

This chain uses TRBV4-1 with TRBJ1-2; D gene unclear. Germline V gives CDR1 MGHRA, CDR2 YSYEKL. The CDR3 extends over 13 amino acids. Trimming cost V 1 base and J 4 bases, with 7 bases left between them. CDR3 residues: CASSQGLTYGYTF. The CDR3 bases are TGCGCCAGCAGCCAAGGACTGACCTATGGCTACACCTTC.

The CDR3 loop is CAWSVHFYEQYF. CDR3 nucleotide sequence: TGTGCCTGGAGTGTCCACTTCTACGAGCAGTACTTC. V usage is TRBV30 and J usage is TRBJ2-7, with D unclear. The V gene's germline CDR1 is GTSNPN and CDR2 SVGIG (reference sequence). The CDR3 is 12 residues long. V shed 0 bases and J shed 3 bases, with 6 bases lying between them.

This clone has only a few counts. The chain uses TRBV18 and TRBJ1-2; 7 positions agree with TRBD1. CDR3 length: 16 residues. The germline V gene has CDR1 KGHSH and CDR2 LQKENI. Trimming removed 1 base from V and 3 bases from J; junction bases left unmatched: 8. Written as DNA, the CDR3 is TGTGCCAGCTCACCACAAGTCAACAGGGGTCACTATGGCTACACCTTC. It codes for CASSPQVNRGHYGYTF.

The J gene is TRBJ2-5, the V gene TRBV6-1; 9 bases agree with TRBD2. CDR3 length: 18 amino acids. Germline CDR1 is MNHNS and CDR2 is SASEGT. V shed 1 base, J shed 2 bases, and the junction held 11 bases outside the gene matches. DNA of the CDR3: TGTGCCAGCAGTGAAGGGACAGCCCACCTAGCGGGGCAAGAGACCCAGTACTTC. This sequence encodes CASSEGTAHLAGQETQYF.

The chain combines TRBV18 with TRBJ2-2; TRBD1 aligns across 9 bases. J gave up 4 bases and V 2 bases, and 8 bases lay outside the gene matches. The CDR3 is 17 residues long. Germline V gene sequence: CDR1 KGHSH, CDR2 LQKENI. The CDR3: CASSPTGGGISTGELFF. CDR3 in DNA: TGTGCCAGCTCACCAACAGGGGGCGGAATTAGCACCGGGGAGCTGTTTTTT.

This clone was picked up a small number of times. V and J are TRBV5-1 and TRBJ1-1; no clear D gene. Trimming removed 1 base from V and 4 bases from J, with 11 bases in between. The V gene's germline CDR1 is SGHRS and CDR2 YFSETQ. The CDR3 contains 14 residues. The CDR3: CASSLTGVGTEAFF. The CDR3 nucleotides read TGCGCCAGCAGCTTGACCGGGGTCGGCACTGAAGCTTTCTTT.

The chain carries TRBV19 and TRBJ1-5; D is uncertain. V gave up 0 bases and J gave up 2 bases, with 8 bases separating them. Germline V gene sequence: CDR1 LNHDA, CDR2 SQIVND (reference sequence). The length of the CDR3 is 15 residues. The chain's CDR3 is CASSIDRGGNQPQHF. The CDR3 DNA follows: TGTGCCAGTAGTATAGATCGGGGTGGCAATCAGCCCCAGCATTTT.

V usage is TRBV11-3 and J usage is TRBJ2-3; D is unresolved. Looked up from germline, CDR1 is SGHNT and CDR2 is YENEEA. V gave up 1 base and J gave up 2 bases, with 10 bases separating them. The CDR3 extends over 15 amino acids. The DNA of the CDR3 is TGTGCCAGCAGCTTAGTTACAGACGACACAGATACGCAGTATTTT. Encoded protein: CASSLVTDDTDTQYF.

The CDR3 nucleotides are TGCGCCAGCAGTGATAACAGGGCCTCTGAAGCTTTCTTT. This translates into CASSDNRASEAFF. This chain connects TRBV10-2 to TRBJ1-1, with D possibly being TRBD1 (6 bases). The CDR3 covers 13 residues. V lost 3 bases and J lost 6, with 11 bases in between. CDR1 and CDR2 from the germline V gene are WSHSY and SAAADI.

The J gene is TRBJ2-3, the V gene TRBV7-3; tentatively, D is TRBD2 (6 bases). Germline values: CDR1 SGHTA, CDR2 FQGTGA. Trimming cost V 1 base and J 5 bases, with 10 bases left between them. The CDR3 consists of 14 residues. CDR3 amino acids: CASSLIAVRDTQYF. CDR3 sequence (DNA): TGTGCCAGCAGCTTAATAGCGGTCAGAGATACGCAGTATTTT.

V and J are TRBV2 and TRBJ1-1, with a tentative D call TRBD1 (5 bases). CDR1 SNHLY and CDR2 FYNNEI come from the germline V gene. CDR3 length: 14 amino acids. Deletions cut 7 bases from V and 1 base from J, with 13 bases between. CDR3 amino acids: CASTYQGGNTEAFF. DNA for the CDR3: TGTGCCAGCACCTATCAGGGAGGGAACACTGAAGCTTTCTTT.

To note about this clone: This sample also contains other DNA sequences that code for the same CDR3. This sequence joins TRBV11-3 and TRBJ2-3; 10 bases are shared with TRBD1. The CDR3 extends over 15 amino acids. From germline, CDR1 is SGHNT and CDR2 YENEEA. Trimming cost V 3 bases and J 3 bases; bases outside gene matches: 3. In DNA form, the CDR3 reads TGTGCCAGCAGCTTGACAGGGGGCCCTACAGATACGCAGTATTTT. Its translation: CASSLTGGPTDTQYF.